The clone carrying this T cell receptor beta chain appeared a few times. This sample is drawn from a study of blood T cells in healthy people across ages. The CDR3 sequence is 12 residues long. V was pared by 10 bases and J by 4 bases, with 13 bases between. Germline lookup yields CDR1 SNHLY and CDR2 FYNNEI. Next came a second PCR, run for about 7 to 11 cycles, which used a sample-barcoded 5' primer along with a J-beta primer mix. One entry per CDR3 protein, called by TCRdb with MiXCR from the 5' RACE reads. This table holds some 900,000 distinct CDR3 sequences, 29% found once. This clonotype was obtained from a woman aged 80 or over in good health. This sequence joins TRBV2 and TRBJ2-5; D may be TRBD1 (6 bases). Sequencing was carried out using blood. DNA for the CDR3: TGTGCCACCTGGACAGTCACAGAGACCCAGTACTTC. The encoded protein is CATWTVTETQYF.